Listed below are T cell receptor beta chains from one sample, sequenced in a study of blood T cell repertoires in COVID-19. Repertoires were generated with immunoSEQ multiplex PCR, while TCRdb's copy carries only in-frame clones and drops some. The sample has 200,000 to 250,000 clones; 75% to 90% are singletons. The sample consisted of PBMCs or T cells enriched from blood (not recorded which). These receptors originate from a man in his forties who had recovered from COVID-19. The CDR3 runs from the conserved cysteine through the conserved F or W. A D gene is named only where the DNA matches it firmly. Expanded clones get a size class; other rows say once, few or many, or leave the size out.

j_gene: TRBJ1-2
abundance: .
v_gene: TRBV18
d_gene: .
CDR3nt: TGTGCCAGCTCCTCTCCATCCGGGGATGGCTACACCTTC
CDR3aa: CASSSPSGDGYTF

j_gene: TRBJ1-2
abundance: .
v_gene: TRBV2
d_gene: TRBD1
CDR3nt: TGTGCCAGCAGTCAAAGACAGGGTTATGGCTACACCTTC
CDR3aa: CASSQRQGYGYTF

j_gene: TRBJ2-3
abundance: .
v_gene: TRBV18
d_gene: .
CDR3nt: TGTGCCAGCTCACCCGGGGCAGATACGCAGTATTTT
CDR3aa: CASSPGADTQYF

j_gene: TRBJ2-3
abundance: .
v_gene: TRBV25-1
d_gene: .
CDR3nt: TGTGCCAGCAGTGGACCCAGACTAGGTGCGCAGTATTTT
CDR3aa: CASSGPRLGAQYF

j_gene: TRBJ1-5
abundance: .
v_gene: TRBV18
d_gene: TRBD1
CDR3nt: TGTGCCAGCTCACCATTTGGCCCCCGGGACAGGTCCAATCAGCCCCAGCATTTT
CDR3aa: CASSPFGPRDRSNQPQHF

j_gene: TRBJ2-7
abundance: few
v_gene: TRBV7-2
d_gene: .
CDR3nt: TGTGCCAGCAGCTTAGTTGGGGAGTCCTACGAGCAGTACTTC
CDR3aa: CASSLVGESYEQYF

j_gene: TRBJ1-2
abundance: .
v_gene: TRBV2
d_gene: .
CDR3nt: TGTGCCAGCAGTGAACCAGGAAACTATGGCTACACCTTC
CDR3aa: CASSEPGNYGYTF

j_gene: TRBJ2-5
abundance: few
v_gene: TRBV4-2
d_gene: TRBD1
CDR3nt: TGTGCCAGCAGCCAATCCGGGACAGAGGGAGAGACCCAGTACTTC
CDR3aa: CASSQSGTEGETQYF

j_gene: TRBJ1-5
abundance: .
v_gene: TRBV2
d_gene: .
CDR3nt: TGTGCCAGCAGTGACCCTAAGAATCAGCCCCAGCATTTT
CDR3aa: CASSDPKNQPQHF

j_gene: TRBJ2-7
abundance: .
v_gene: TRBV11-2
d_gene: .
CDR3nt: TGTGCCAGCAGCTTAGCTCCAGGGTTCACCTACGAGCAGTACTTC
CDR3aa: CASSLAPGFTYEQYF

j_gene: TRBJ2-7
abundance: once
v_gene: TRBV7-9
d_gene: TRBD1
CDR3nt: TGTGCCAGCCTGGGACAGGGGCGGGACGAGCAGTACTTC
CDR3aa: CASLGQGRDEQYF

j_gene: TRBJ2-6
abundance: .
v_gene: TRBV5-6
d_gene: .
CDR3nt: TGTGCCAGCAGCTTGGTGCGGCCCTCTGGGGCCAACGTCCTGACTTTC
CDR3aa: CASSLVRPSGANVLTF

j_gene: TRBJ2-7
abundance: few
v_gene: TRBV27
d_gene: TRBD2
CDR3nt: TGTGCCAGCAGTTTATTAGGTCGTGGGGGGGCCTACGAGCAGTACTTC
CDR3aa: CASSLLGRGGAYEQYF

j_gene: TRBJ1-1
abundance: .
v_gene: TRBV11-2
d_gene: .
CDR3nt: TGTGCCAGCAGCCGCAGACAGTTGAACACTGAAGCTTTCTTT
CDR3aa: CASSRRQLNTEAFF

j_gene: TRBJ2-1
abundance: .
v_gene: TRBV6-5
d_gene: .
CDR3nt: TGTGCCAGCAGTTACGTCCGCTCCTACAATGAGCAGTTCTTC
CDR3aa: CASSYVRSYNEQFF

j_gene: TRBJ1-2
abundance: .
v_gene: TRBV11-2
d_gene: .
CDR3nt: TGTGCCAGCAGCCCCGGGACAAGACTTAACTATGGCTACACCTTC
CDR3aa: CASSPGTRLNYGYTF

j_gene: TRBJ2-3
abundance: .
v_gene: TRBV2
d_gene: TRBD1
CDR3nt: TGTGCCAGCAGTCACGGACAGGGGAGCACAGATACGCAGTATTTT
CDR3aa: CASSHGQGSTDTQYF

j_gene: TRBJ1-5
abundance: few
v_gene: TRBV2
d_gene: TRBD1
CDR3nt: TGTGCCAGCACTTTCGGACAGGGTCAGCCCCAGCATTTT
CDR3aa: CASTFGQGQPQHF

j_gene: TRBJ2-7
abundance: .
v_gene: TRBV2
d_gene: TRBD1
CDR3nt: TGTGCCAGCAGTGAACCAAGGGGGCGACTCGACGAGCAGTACTTC
CDR3aa: CASSEPRGRLDEQYF

j_gene: TRBJ1-6
abundance: .
v_gene: TRBV7-6
d_gene: .
CDR3nt: TGTGCCAGCAGCCCCACCACTAGCTCCTATAATTCACCCCTCCACTTT
CDR3aa: CASSPTTSSYNSPLHF

j_gene: TRBJ1-5
abundance: .
v_gene: TRBV19
d_gene: .
CDR3nt: TGTGCCAGTAGTCCTGACAGGCATAGCAATCAGCCCCAGCATTTT
CDR3aa: CASSPDRHSNQPQHF

j_gene: TRBJ1-6
abundance: .
v_gene: TRBV15
d_gene: .
CDR3nt: TGTGCCACCAGGCAGGCTACAGCCTATAATTCACCCCTCCACTTT
CDR3aa: CATRQATAYNSPLHF

j_gene: TRBJ1-3
abundance: .
v_gene: TRBV27
d_gene: .
CDR3nt: TGTGCCAGCAGTTTGGGGGGATATGGAAACACCATATATTTT
CDR3aa: CASSLGGYGNTIYF

j_gene: TRBJ2-2
abundance: .
v_gene: TRBV10-1
d_gene: TRBD1
CDR3nt: TGCGCCAGGATCCTGGACAGGGGCTGCACCGGGGAGCTGTTTTTT
CDR3aa: CARILDRGCTGELFF

j_gene: TRBJ2-2
abundance: .
v_gene: TRBV30
d_gene: .
CDR3nt: TGTGCCTGGAGTGTAATATCTACCGGGGAGCTGTTTTTT
CDR3aa: CAWSVISTGELFF

j_gene: TRBJ1-2
abundance: .
v_gene: TRBV7-9
d_gene: TRBD1
CDR3nt: TGTGCCAGCAGCTTAGGACAGGGGGCCAACTATGGCTACACCTTC
CDR3aa: CASSLGQGANYGYTF

j_gene: TRBJ1-2
abundance: .
v_gene: TRBV19
d_gene: TRBD1
CDR3nt: TGTGCCAGTAGTATTGACAGGGGGAGAGCGAACTATGGCTACACCTTC
CDR3aa: CASSIDRGRANYGYTF

j_gene: TRBJ1-5
abundance: .
v_gene: TRBV5-5
d_gene: .
CDR3nt: TGTGCCAGCAGCGCTACAGCGGGCAATCAGCCCCAGCATTTT
CDR3aa: CASSATAGNQPQHF

j_gene: TRBJ2-1
abundance: .
v_gene: TRBV9
d_gene: TRBD2
CDR3nt: TGTGCCAGCAGCCCGAGGCGGGGGAGCACGGGTGAGTTCTTC
CDR3aa: CASSPRRGSTGEFF

j_gene: TRBJ2-1
abundance: .
v_gene: TRBV7-8
d_gene: TRBD2
CDR3nt: TGTGCCAGCAGCTTTACTCGACTAGCGGGAGTGTTCAATGAGCAGTTCTTC
CDR3aa: CASSFTRLAGVFNEQFF

j_gene: TRBJ1-1
abundance: .
v_gene: TRBV3-1/TRBV3-2
d_gene: .
CDR3nt: TGTGCCAGCAGCCAAGGACAGCTCACTGAAGCTTTCTTT
CDR3aa: CASSQGQLTEAFF

j_gene: TRBJ2-2
abundance: .
v_gene: TRBV5-1
d_gene: TRBD2
CDR3nt: TGCGCCAGCCACCCCAGCGGGGGGCAGAACGGGGAGCTGTTTTTT
CDR3aa: CASHPSGGQNGELFF

j_gene: TRBJ1-3
abundance: .
v_gene: TRBV18
d_gene: .
CDR3nt: TGTGCCAGCTCACCAACCGGGGGTAGGAGCCGAAACACCATATATTTT
CDR3aa: CASSPTGGRSRNTIYF

j_gene: TRBJ2-1
abundance: once
v_gene: TRBV24-1
d_gene: TRBD2
CDR3nt: TGTGCCACCAGTGACCAGGGACTAGCGGGAATTTATGAGCAGTTCTTC
CDR3aa: CATSDQGLAGIYEQFF

j_gene: TRBJ1-4
abundance: few
v_gene: TRBV7-9
d_gene: .
CDR3nt: TGTGCCAGCAGCTTAAGGGGGAGTAATGAAAAACTGTTTTTT
CDR3aa: CASSLRGSNEKLFF

j_gene: TRBJ2-7
abundance: .
v_gene: TRBV11-2
d_gene: TRBD2
CDR3nt: TGTGCCAGCAGCTTAGCTAGCGGGGATTACGAGCAGTACTTC
CDR3aa: CASSLASGDYEQYF

j_gene: TRBJ1-2
abundance: .
v_gene: TRBV7-9
d_gene: .
CDR3nt: TGTGCCAGCAGCTTAGGACAGAACTATGGCTACACCTTC
CDR3aa: CASSLGQNYGYTF

j_gene: TRBJ2-5
abundance: .
v_gene: TRBV30
d_gene: .
CDR3nt: TGTGCCTGGAGTCGAGAGCAGGGTGGGACCCAGTACTTC
CDR3aa: CAWSREQGGTQYF

j_gene: TRBJ1-3
abundance: .
v_gene: TRBV7-9
d_gene: TRBD1
CDR3nt: TGTGCCAGCAGCTCTCTGGACAGGGGGGGCTCTGGAAACACCATATATTTT
CDR3aa: CASSSLDRGGSGNTIYF

j_gene: TRBJ2-2
abundance: .
v_gene: TRBV5-1
d_gene: TRBD2
CDR3nt: TGCGCCAGCAGCTTGAGACTAGCGGGAGCCTCGAACACCGGGGAGCTGTTTTTT
CDR3aa: CASSLRLAGASNTGELFF

j_gene: TRBJ2-7
abundance: .
v_gene: TRBV18
d_gene: TRBD1
CDR3nt: TGTGCCAGCTCAACGGGACAGAAGAACGAGCAGTACTTC
CDR3aa: CASSTGQKNEQYF

j_gene: TRBJ1-2
abundance: .
v_gene: TRBV9
d_gene: .
CDR3nt: TGTGCCAGCAGCGAACAGACAGGCTCCTATGGCTACACCTTC
CDR3aa: CASSEQTGSYGYTF

j_gene: TRBJ1-3
abundance: .
v_gene: TRBV5-1
d_gene: .
CDR3nt: TGCGCCAGCAGCTCCGGGACATCCGGAAACACCATATATTTT
CDR3aa: CASSSGTSGNTIYF

j_gene: TRBJ2-1
abundance: .
v_gene: TRBV18
d_gene: .
CDR3nt: TGTGCCAGCTCACCACAGGCGGGGAATGAGCAGTTCTTC
CDR3aa: CASSPQAGNEQFF

j_gene: TRBJ1-2
abundance: .
v_gene: TRBV12-3/TRBV12-4
d_gene: .
CDR3nt: TGTGCCAGCAGTTTAGGGGGCCCGGGACTAATAACCTTC
CDR3aa: CASSLGGPGLITF

j_gene: TRBJ2-3
abundance: .
v_gene: TRBV9
d_gene: TRBD2
CDR3nt: TGTGCCAGCAGCGCCCGACTAGCTGGCCCCACAGATACGCAGTATTTT
CDR3aa: CASSARLAGPTDTQYF

j_gene: TRBJ1-1
abundance: .
v_gene: TRBV5-4
d_gene: .
CDR3nt: TGTGCCAGCAGCTTACCGGGACAACCGAACACTGAAGCTTTCTTT
CDR3aa: CASSLPGQPNTEAFF

j_gene: TRBJ2-7
abundance: few
v_gene: TRBV1
d_gene: .
CDR3nt: TGCACCAGCAGCCACCCGGGGGGGACGGGACTAGCGGGGTACTCCTACGAGCAGTACTTC
CDR3aa: CTSSHPGGTGLAGYSYEQYF

j_gene: TRBJ1-3
abundance: .
v_gene: TRBV19
d_gene: .
CDR3nt: TGTGCCAGTAGTATCCGGTTGGCTGGAAACACCATATATTTT
CDR3aa: CASSIRLAGNTIYF

j_gene: TRBJ1-3
abundance: .
v_gene: TRBV27
d_gene: .
CDR3nt: TGTGCCAGCAGTTTAGTCATTGGAAACACCATATATTTT
CDR3aa: CASSLVIGNTIYF

j_gene: TRBJ2-7
abundance: .
v_gene: TRBV6-1
d_gene: .
CDR3nt: TGTGCCAGCAGTGATATTCCCGGGTATGAGCAGTACTTC
CDR3aa: CASSDIPGYEQYF

j_gene: TRBJ1-2
abundance: few
v_gene: TRBV3-1/TRBV3-2
d_gene: TRBD1
CDR3nt: TGTGCCAGCAGCCCCCGTGAGGGGGCAGATGGCTACACCTTC
CDR3aa: CASSPREGADGYTF

j_gene: TRBJ2-7
abundance: .
v_gene: TRBV6-5
d_gene: TRBD1
CDR3nt: TGTGCCAGCAGTTATTCGGGACAGGGGGTTTCCTACGAGCAGTACTTC
CDR3aa: CASSYSGQGVSYEQYF

j_gene: TRBJ1-5
abundance: .
v_gene: TRBV24-1
d_gene: .
CDR3nt: TGTGCCACCAGTGAACTGGACTCAAATCAGCCCCAGCATTTT
CDR3aa: CATSELDSNQPQHF

j_gene: TRBJ2-7
abundance: .
v_gene: TRBV30
d_gene: .
CDR3nt: TGTGCCTGGGCTGGTCACGAGGCCTTTCCCTACGAGCAGTACTTC
CDR3aa: CAWAGHEAFPYEQYF

j_gene: TRBJ2-7
abundance: .
v_gene: TRBV28
d_gene: .
CDR3nt: TGTGCCAGTACCAAAGATAGGGCGGGCTCCTACGAGCAGTACTTC
CDR3aa: CASTKDRAGSYEQYF

j_gene: TRBJ2-7
abundance: .
v_gene: TRBV2
d_gene: .
CDR3nt: TGTGCCAGCAGCGAGGTACAGGAACACGAGCAGTACTTC
CDR3aa: CASSEVQEHEQYF